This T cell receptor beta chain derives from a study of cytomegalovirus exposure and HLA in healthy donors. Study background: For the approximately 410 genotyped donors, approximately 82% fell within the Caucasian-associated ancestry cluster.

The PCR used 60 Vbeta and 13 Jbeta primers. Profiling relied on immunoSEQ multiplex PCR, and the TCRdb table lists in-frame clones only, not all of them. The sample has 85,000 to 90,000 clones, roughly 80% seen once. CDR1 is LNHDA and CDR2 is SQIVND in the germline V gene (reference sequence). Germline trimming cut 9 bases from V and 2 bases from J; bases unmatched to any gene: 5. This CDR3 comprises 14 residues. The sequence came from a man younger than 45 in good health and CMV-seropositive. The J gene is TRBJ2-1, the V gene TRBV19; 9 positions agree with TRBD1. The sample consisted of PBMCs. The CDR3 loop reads CASRTGAAYNEQFF. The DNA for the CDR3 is TGTGCCAGCAGGACAGGGGCTGCCTACAATGAGCAGTTCTTC.